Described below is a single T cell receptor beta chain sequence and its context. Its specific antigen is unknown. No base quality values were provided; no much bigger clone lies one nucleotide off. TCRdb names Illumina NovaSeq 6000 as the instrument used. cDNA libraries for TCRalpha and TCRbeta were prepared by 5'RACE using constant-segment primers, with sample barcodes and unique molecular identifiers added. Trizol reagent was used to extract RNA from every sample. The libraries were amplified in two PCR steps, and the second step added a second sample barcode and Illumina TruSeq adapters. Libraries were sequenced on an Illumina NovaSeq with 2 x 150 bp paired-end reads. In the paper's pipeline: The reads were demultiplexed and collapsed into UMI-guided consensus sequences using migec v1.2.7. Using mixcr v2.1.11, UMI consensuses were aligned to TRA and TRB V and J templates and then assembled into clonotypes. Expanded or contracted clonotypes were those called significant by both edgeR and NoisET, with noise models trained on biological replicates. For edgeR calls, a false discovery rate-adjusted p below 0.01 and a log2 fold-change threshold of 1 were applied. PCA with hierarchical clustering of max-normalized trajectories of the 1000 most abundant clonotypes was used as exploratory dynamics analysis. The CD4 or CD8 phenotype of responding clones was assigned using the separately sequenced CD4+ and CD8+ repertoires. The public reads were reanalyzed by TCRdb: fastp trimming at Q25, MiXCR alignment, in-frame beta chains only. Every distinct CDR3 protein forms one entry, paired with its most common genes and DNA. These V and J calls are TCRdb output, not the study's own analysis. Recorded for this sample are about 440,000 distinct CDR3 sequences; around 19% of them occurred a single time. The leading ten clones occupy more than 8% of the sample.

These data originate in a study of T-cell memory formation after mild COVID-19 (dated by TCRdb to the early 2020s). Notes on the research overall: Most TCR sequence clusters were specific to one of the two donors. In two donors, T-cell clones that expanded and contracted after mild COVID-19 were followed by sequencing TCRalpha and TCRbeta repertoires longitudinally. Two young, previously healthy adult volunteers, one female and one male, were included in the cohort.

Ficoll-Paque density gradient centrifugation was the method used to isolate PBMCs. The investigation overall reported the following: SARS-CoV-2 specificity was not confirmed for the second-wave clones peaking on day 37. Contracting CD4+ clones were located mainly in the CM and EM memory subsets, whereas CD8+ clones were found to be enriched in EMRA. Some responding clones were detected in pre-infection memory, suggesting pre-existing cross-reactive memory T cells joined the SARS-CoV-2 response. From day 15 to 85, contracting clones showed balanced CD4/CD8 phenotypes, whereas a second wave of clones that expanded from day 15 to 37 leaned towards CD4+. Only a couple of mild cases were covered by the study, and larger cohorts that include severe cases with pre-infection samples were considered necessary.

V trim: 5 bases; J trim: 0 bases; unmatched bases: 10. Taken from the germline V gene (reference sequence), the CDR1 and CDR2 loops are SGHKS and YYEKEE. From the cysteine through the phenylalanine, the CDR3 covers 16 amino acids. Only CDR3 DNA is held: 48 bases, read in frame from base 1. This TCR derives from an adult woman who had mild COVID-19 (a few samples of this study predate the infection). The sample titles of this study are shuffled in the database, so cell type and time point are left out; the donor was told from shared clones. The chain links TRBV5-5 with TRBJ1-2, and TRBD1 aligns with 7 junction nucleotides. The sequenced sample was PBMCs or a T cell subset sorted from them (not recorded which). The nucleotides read TGTGCCAGCAGTCCTCGCCCGGGACAGACTAACTATGGCTACACCTTC. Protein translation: CASSPRPGQTNYGYTF. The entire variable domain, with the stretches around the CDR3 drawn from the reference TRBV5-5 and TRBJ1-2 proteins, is DAGVTQSPTHLIKTRGQQVTLRCSPISGHKSVSWYQQVLGQGPQFIFQYYEKEERGRGNFPDRFSARQFPNYSSELNVNALLLGDSALYLCASSPRPGQTNYGYTFGSGTRLTVV.